Shown below are 20 T cell receptor beta chains from a single sample sequenced in a study of blood T cell repertoires in COVID-19. The protocol was immunoSEQ multiplex PCR, while the TCRdb copy is restricted to in-frame clones and leaves out a portion. Of roughly 260,000 clones in the sample, 83% are singletons; the top ten hold around 3.5%. Sequencing used PBMCs or T cells enriched from blood (not recorded which). The receptors shown here come from a woman in her 40s who had been exposed to COVID-19.

V and J are TRBV4-2 and TRBJ1-5; maybe TRBD1 (6 bases). The germline V gene has CDR1 LGHNA and CDR2 YNFKEQ. Trimming left V 0 bases short and J 4 bases short, with 10 bases between. There are 15 residues in the CDR3. The CDR3 sequence is CASSQEGQLNQPQHF. The CDR3 nucleotides are TGTGCCAGCAGCCAAGAAGGACAGTTAAATCAGCCCCAGCATTTT.

The chain couples TRBV7-6 to TRBJ1-1, with D perhaps matching TRBD1 (6 bases). Germline CDR1 SGHVS, CDR2 FNYEAQ. Trimming left V 1 base short and J 6 bases short, with 12 bases between. The CDR3 has 14 residues. The CDR3 is CASSLVGGMAEAFF. The CDR3 nucleotides are TGTGCCAGCAGCTTAGTTGGGGGCATGGCTGAAGCTTTCTTT.

The V gene is TRBV12-3 or TRBV12-4, the J gene TRBJ1-1; D is unresolved. The CDR3 loop spans 12 amino acids. The V end lost 7 bases, the J end lost 5 bases, and 11 bases lay between the germline ends. This CDR3 is CASTRRRTEAFF. DNA for the CDR3: TGTGCCAGCACCCGGCGGCGTACTGAAGCTTTCTTT.

The CDR3 nucleotides read TGCAGCGTCTCCGGTGGAGGTTCCTACGAGCAGTACTTC. Translation gives CSVSGGGSYEQYF. V usage is TRBV29-1 and J usage is TRBJ2-7, with D possibly being TRBD2 (5 bases). Trimming left V 6 bases short and J 1 base short, with 13 bases between. The CDR3 is 13 amino acids. CDR1 and CDR2 from the germline V gene are SQVTM and ANQGSEA.

This clone was counted between two and nine times. This CDR3 is CASRKGGVGSSYNSPLHF. DNA of the CDR3: TGTGCCAGCAGAAAGGGAGGGGTTGGGAGCTCCTATAATTCACCCCTCCACTTT. The rearrangement uses TRBV2 and TRBJ1-6, with D possibly matching TRBD1 (5 bases). V was shortened by 6 bases and J by 0 bases, with 18 bases between the two germline ends. CDR3 length: 18 residues. Germline CDR1 SNHLY, CDR2 FYNNEI.

The V and J genes are TRBV6-5 and TRBJ1-5; 7 bases fit TRBD1. V dropped 5 bases and J dropped 5; count of bases not matched to a gene: 3. Germline V gene lookup returns CDR1 MNHEY and CDR2 SVGAGI. The CDR3 is 13 amino acids. The CDR3: CASSTQGDQPQHF. CDR3 bases: TGTGCCAGCAGTACTCAGGGGGATCAGCCCCAGCATTTT.

The V and J genes are TRBV6-5 and TRBJ1-2; 9 nucleotides agree with TRBD1. V shed 2 bases and J 7 bases; nucleotides not matched to a gene: 11. Germline CDR1 MNHEY, CDR2 SVGAGI. This CDR3 contains 16 residues. CDR3 in DNA: TGTGCCAGCAGTTACCGTCCCGGGACAGGGCGTGGTGGCTACACCTTC. It specifies CASSYRPGTGRGGYTF.

J is TRBJ2-2 and V is TRBV18, with 8 bases lining up with TRBD1. V lost 1 base to trimming and J lost 1 base; unmatched junction nucleotides: 2. The CDR3 totals 16 residues. Per germline, CDR1 KGHSH and CDR2 LQKENI. The CDR3 nucleotides are TGTGCCAGCTCACCACAGGGACAGGAGAACACCGGGGAGCTGTTTTTT. Translated, it gives CASSPQGQENTGELFF.

This chain joins TRBV2 and TRBJ2-2, with 9 bases fitting TRBD1. Germline assignment: CDR1 SNHLY and CDR2 FYNNEI. The ends lost 4 bases at V and 0 bases at J; junction bases unmatched: 12. The CDR3 loop spans 19 amino acids. This CDR3 reads CASSGTNAGTGTNTGELFF. DNA of the CDR3: TGTGCCAGCAGTGGAACAAACGCCGGGACAGGGACGAACACCGGGGAGCTGTTTTTT.

V gene TRBV11-2 combines with J gene TRBJ2-2; 9 nucleotides agree with TRBD1. Per germline, CDR1 SGHAT and CDR2 FQNNGV. The length of the CDR3 is 16 residues. The ends lost 6 bases at V and 6 bases at J; junction bases unmatched: 11. The CDR3 DNA sequence: TGTGCCAGCAGGGTCCAAGGACAGGGGTTCCCCGGGGAGCTGTTTTTT. It specifies CASRVQGQGFPGELFF.

The J gene is TRBJ2-2, the V gene TRBV5-1; D remains ambiguous. Germline CDR1 reads SGHRS; CDR2 reads YFSETQ. CDR3 size: 15 residues. Between the trimmed V and J ends, which lost 4 bases and 2 bases, there was a span of 12 bases. CDR3 region: CASSPYRHNTGELFF. In nucleotides, the CDR3 is TGCGCCAGCAGCCCGTATAGACACAACACCGGGGAGCTGTTTTTT.

This clone was counted once. The chain is built from TRBV25-1 and TRBJ2-5; TRBD1 might be the D (6 bases). Per the germline V gene, CDR1 is MGHDK and CDR2 is SYGVNS. This CDR3 comprises 13 residues. V was pared by 6 bases and J by 2 bases, with 10 bases between. The CDR3 DNA follows: TGTGCCAGCAGGGGGGACATACAAGAGACCCAGTACTTC. Translation gives CASRGDIQETQYF.

This chain connects TRBV5-4 to TRBJ1-2, with D tentatively TRBD1 (6 bases). Germline loops: CDR1 SGHNT, CDR2 YYREEE (reference sequence). The CDR3 contains 14 residues. Between the trimmed V and J ends, which lost 4 bases and 2 bases, there was a span of 12 bases. As DNA, the CDR3 is TGTGCCAGCAGCCAGGCAGGACAGAACTATGGCTACACCTTC. Amino acid sequence: CASSQAGQNYGYTF. The full variable domain, completed using reference TRBV5-4 and TRBJ1-2, is ETGVTQSPTHLIKTRGQQVTLRCSSQSGHNTVSWYQQALGQGPQFIFQYYREEENGRGNFPPRFSGLQFPNYSSELNVNALELDDSALYLCASSQAGQNYGYTFGSGTRLTVV.

The chain uses TRBV5-1 and TRBJ2-3; D is undetermined. In germline, CDR1 is SGHRS, CDR2 YFSETQ. The V and J ends lost 4 bases and 2 bases respectively, with 11 bases between them. The CDR3 sequence is 14 residues long. The CDR3 spells CASSGGYTTDTQYF. The CDR3 DNA sequence: TGCGCCAGCAGCGGCGGCTATACCACAGATACGCAGTATTTT. The complete variable domain, with remaining parts taken from reference TRBV5-1 and TRBJ2-3, reads KAGVTQTPRYLIKTRGQQVTLSCSPISGHRSVSWYQQTPGQGLQFLFEYFSETQRNKGNFPGRFSGRQFSNSRSEMNVSTLELGDSALYLCASSGGYTTDTQYFGPGTRLTVL.

The CDR3 DNA reads as TGTGCCAGCAGCTTAAATATAGGGGCCGGGGAGCTGTTTTTT. Its protein is CASSLNIGAGELFF. The chain combines TRBV7-3 with TRBJ2-2; weak D call: TRBD1 (5 bases). The CDR3 runs to 14 residues. V shed 1 base and J shed 6 bases, with 9 bases lying between them. Germline V gene lookup returns CDR1 SGHTA and CDR2 FQGTGA. Supplemented by reference TRBV7-3 and TRBJ2-2, the full variable domain reads GAGVSQTPSNKVTEKGKYVELRCDPISGHTALYWYRQSLGQGPEFLIYFQGTGAADDSGLPNDRFFAVRPEGSVSTLKIQRTERGDSAVYLCASSLNIGAGELFFGEGSRLTVL.

This clone appeared a single time. V and J are TRBV21-1 and TRBJ2-3; no DNA check was done on the table's D call, TRBD1. TRBV21-1 is an annotated pseudogene. CDR3 length: 14 residues. The CDR3 coding sequence is TGTGCCAGCACCTTGGCTCAGGGGGCTCATACGCAGTATTTT. This encodes CASTLAQGAHTQYF.

This rearrangement joins TRBV27 to TRBJ2-1; D gene unclear. V lost 4 bases and J lost 10, with 8 bases in between. CDR1 and CDR2 from the germline V gene are MNHEY and SMNVEV (reference sequence). The CDR3 is made up of 11 amino acids. CDR3 in DNA: TGTGCCAGCAGTTCCGGGTACGAGCAGTTCTTC. Translation: CASSSGYEQFF.

V usage is TRBV10-3 and J usage is TRBJ1-2, with 8 bases that match TRBD1. Germline assignment: CDR1 ENHRY and CDR2 SYGVKD. With 6 bases clipped from V and 8 bases from J, the junction kept 8 bases outside the gene matches. The CDR3 runs to 13 residues. CDR3 in amino acids: CAIRPGQGEGYTF. Here the CDR3 DNA reads TGTGCCATCAGGCCTGGACAGGGTGAAGGCTACACCTTC.

The rearrangement uses TRBV27 and TRBJ1-2; D perhaps matches TRBD1 (6 bases). Per germline, CDR1 MNHEY and CDR2 SMNVEV (reference sequence). The V end was cut by 6 bases, the J end by 6 bases, with 17 bases between. The CDR3 loop spans 14 amino acids. CDR3 DNA sequence: TGTGCCAGCAGCCGGACAGAGGATGGGGATGGCTACACCTTC. It codes for CASSRTEDGDGYTF.

CDR3 amino acids: CASREGSYEQYF. DNA of the CDR3: TGTGCCAGCAGAGAGGGTTCCTACGAGCAGTACTTC. The rearrangement joins TRBV27 to TRBJ2-7, with D tentatively TRBD2 (5 bases). Germline values: CDR1 MNHEY, CDR2 SMNVEV (reference sequence). The ends were cut back, 6 bases at V and 1 base at J, with 7 bases in the middle. The CDR3 is made up of 12 amino acids.